The 21 T cell receptor beta chains reported below all come from one sample, sequenced in a study of a mutant IDH1 vaccine in newly diagnosed glioma. Here immunoSEQ multiplex PCR was the method, and the copy in TCRdb shows in-frame clones only, minus some. The table lists some 38,000 clones, 80% to 95% of them singletons. Time point of the sample: baseline, week 1 (first vaccination visit). Treatment reported: pre-vaccination baseline after standard-of-care therapy. Sequences were derived from PBMCs, sampled from a glioma patient treated with radiotherapy, temozolomide or both. All receptors come from a man younger than 35 with glioma.

The V and J genes are TRBV2 and TRBJ1-1; D is ambiguous. Trimming left V 2 bases short and J 11 bases short, with 9 bases between. The length of the CDR3 is 11 residues. The germline V gene has CDR1 SNHLY and CDR2 FYNNEI. In DNA form, the CDR3 reads TGTGCCAGCAGTGAACACAAAGAGGCTTTCTTT. This gives the protein CASSEHKEAFF. Full variable domain (outside the CDR3, taken from reference TRBV2 and TRBJ1-1): EPEVTQTPSHQVTQMGQEVILRCVPISNHLYFYWYRQILGQKVEFLVSFYNNEISEKSEIFDDQFSVERPDGSNFTLKIRSTKLEDSAMYFCASSEHKEAFFGQGTRLTVV.

The chain uses TRBV27 and TRBJ1-1; D unclear. CDR1 is MNHEY, CDR2 SMNVEV, per germline (reference sequence). This CDR3 is 15 amino acids long. With 6 bases removed from V and 0 bases from J, the gap between germline ends came to 14 bases. The CDR3 DNA sequence: TGTGCCAGCAGCCTCATGCATCCTATGAACACTGAAGCTTTCTTT. It yields the protein CASSLMHPMNTEAFF.

The rearrangement joins TRBV15 to TRBJ1-2, with TRBD1 identical over 7 bases. Unmatched junction bases numbered 6, after V lost 5 bases and J lost 6 bases. This CDR3 region has 13 residues. CDR1 LNHNV and CDR2 YYDKDF come from the germline V gene (reference sequence). The CDR3 nucleotides read TGTGCCACCAGCCCGGACAGGCGGGATGGCTACACCTTC. It specifies CATSPDRRDGYTF.

The V and J genes are TRBV5-4 and TRBJ1-2, with no clear D. Germline V lookup: CDR1 SGHNT, CDR2 YYREEE (reference sequence). CDR3 size: 14 residues. Between the trimmed V and J ends, which lost 4 bases and 2 bases, there was a span of 12 bases. The CDR3 reads CASSAGNRNYGYTF. The DNA for the CDR3 is TGTGCCAGCAGCGCCGGAAATCGGAACTATGGCTACACCTTC.

Written as DNA, the CDR3 is TGTGCCAGCAGCTTAGCGATTCGGACCTACGAGCAGTACTTC. Its translation: CASSLAIRTYEQYF. V usage is TRBV7-2 and J usage is TRBJ2-7, with D unclear. V dropped 0 bases and J dropped 2 bases, with 8 bases sitting between them. The germline CDR1 and CDR2 sequences are SGHTA and FQGNSA. The CDR3 totals 14 residues.

This chain joins TRBV7-9 and TRBJ1-1; 7 positions match TRBD1. The CDR3 is 16 amino acids. Germline CDR1 SEHNR, CDR2 FQNEAQ (reference sequence). V was clipped by 2 bases and J by 0 bases; unmatched bases: 6. The CDR3 nucleotides are TGTGCCAGCAGCTTATTTTCAGGGGGGATGAACACTGAAGCTTTCTTT. Protein sequence: CASSLFSGGMNTEAFF.

The gene calls are TRBV7-9 and TRBJ1-2; D not resolved. Germline CDR1 SEHNR, CDR2 FQNEAQ (reference sequence). V was trimmed by 4 bases and J by 0 bases, leaving 9 bases between them. The CDR3 runs 14 residues. The CDR3 region has the DNA TGTGCCAGCAGCTCCCACCGGGCTAACTATGGCTACACCTTC. Translating it yields CASSSHRANYGYTF.

The rearrangement joins TRBV9 to TRBJ2-3, with D uncertain. Germline V lookup: CDR1 SGDLS, CDR2 YYNGEE. This CDR3 is 14 amino acids long. V was shortened by 0 bases and J by 4 bases, with 9 bases between the two germline ends. The CDR3 DNA sequence: TGTGCCAGCAGCGTAGAGAAGGGCTCAGATACGCAGTATTTT. Protein product: CASSVEKGSDTQYF.

The rearrangement links TRBV4-1 to TRBJ2-7; 10 bases line up with TRBD1. V shed 5 bases and J 4 bases; nucleotides not matched to a gene: 2. The CDR3 consists of 13 residues. Germline V gene lookup returns CDR1 MGHRA and CDR2 YSYEKL. In DNA form, the CDR3 reads TGCGCCAGCAGCGCGGGACAGGGGTACGAGCAGTACTTC. Translated, it gives CASSAGQGYEQYF.

The CDR3 coding sequence is TGTGCCAGCAGGGTCGGTCGGGGCCTGGCCTACGAGCAGTACTTC. Protein sequence: CASRVGRGLAYEQYF. This chain connects TRBV6-5 to TRBJ2-7; tentatively, D is TRBD1 or TRBD2 (5 bases each). The V gene lost 6 bases and the J gene lost 2 bases, with 17 bases spanning the gap. The CDR3 is made up of 15 amino acids. Per the germline V gene, CDR1 is MNHEY and CDR2 is SVGAGI.

The chain has TRBV6-6 and TRBJ1-3; 7 positions agree with TRBD1. V gave up 7 bases and J gave up 0 bases; unmatched junction bases: 6. Per germline, CDR1 MNHNY and CDR2 SVGAGI (reference sequence). The CDR3 sequence is 15 residues long. The CDR3 region has the DNA TGTGCCAGCACCCCGGACAGGAGCTCTGGAAACACCATATATTTT. Translated: CASTPDRSSGNTIYF.

V gene TRBV14 combines with J gene TRBJ2-1; 7 bases line up with TRBD2. Germline V gives CDR1 SGHDN, CDR2 FVKESK. CDR3 length: 15 amino acids. The junction had 3 bases not matched to a gene; V was cut back by 4 bases and J by 0 bases. The CDR3 here is CASSLLASSYNEQFF. CDR3 sequence (DNA): TGTGCCAGCAGCCTACTAGCGAGCTCCTACAATGAGCAGTTCTTC.

The chain carries TRBV2 and TRBJ1-1; no reliable D call. V lost 8 bases and J 4 bases, leaving 17 bases between the germline ends. CDR3 size: 14 residues. Per the germline V gene, CDR1 is SNHLY and CDR2 is FYNNEI. The CDR3 DNA follows: TGTGCCAGCGAGATAGGAGGGCGAGCCACTGAAGCTTTCTTT. Translated, it gives CASEIGGRATEAFF.

The V call is TRBV9, the J call TRBJ2-1; possibly TRBD1 for D (6 bases). The germline V gene encodes CDR1 SGDLS and CDR2 YYNGEE. Trimming shortened V by 0 bases and J by 4 bases, and 11 bases separated the two germline ends. This CDR3 region has 15 residues. CDR3 nucleotide sequence: TGTGCCAGCAGCGTAGAAGGGGGATCATACAATGAGCAGTTCTTC. As protein: CASSVEGGSYNEQFF.

This chain connects TRBV30 to TRBJ2-7, with 9 positions matching TRBD1. J gave up 4 bases and V 3 bases, and 13 bases lay outside the gene matches. Germline V CDR1 and CDR2: GTSNPN, SVGIG (reference sequence). The CDR3 is 16 residues long. In DNA form, the CDR3 reads TGTGCCTGGAGCAACCCCAGGGACAGGGCTATTTACGAGCAGTACTTC. It codes for CAWSNPRDRAIYEQYF. Together with reference TRBV30 and TRBJ2-7, the CDR3 gives the full variable domain: SQTIHQWPATLVQPVGSPLSLECTVEGTSNPNLYWYRQAAGRGLQLLFYSVGIGQISSEVPQNLSASRPQDRQFILSSKKLLLSDSGFYLCAWSNPRDRAIYEQYFGPGTRLTVT.

V usage is TRBV4-2 and J usage is TRBJ1-2; D possibly corresponds to TRBD1 (6 bases). Germline loops: CDR1 LGHNA, CDR2 YNFKEQ. The V gene lost 0 bases and the J gene lost 7 bases, with 18 bases spanning the gap. This CDR3 is 16 amino acids long. CDR3 loop: CASSQDGPGGAAGYTF. For the CDR3, the DNA is TGTGCCAGCAGCCAAGATGGGCCCGGGGGGGCGGCTGGCTACACCTTC.

The chain couples TRBV12-1 to TRBJ1-1. TRBV12-1 is a pseudogene. This CDR3 has 18 residues. CDR3 nucleotides: TGTGCCAGCAGCTGCCCTTCCTCCCTGTCGGCGGTGAACACTGAAGCTTTCTTT. This codes for CASSCPSSLSAVNTEAFF.

V and J are TRBV4-2 and TRBJ1-1; D is perhaps TRBD1 (5 bases). Germline assignment: CDR1 LGHNA and CDR2 YNFKEQ. The CDR3 is 16 amino acids. Trimming cost V 4 bases and J 8 bases, with 23 bases left between them. In DNA form, the CDR3 reads TGTGCCAGCAGCCCCCAGGGAGGGCAGGGTGGTACGGAAGCTTTCTTT. This encodes CASSPQGGQGGTEAFF.

V and J are TRBV27 and TRBJ2-5; D call uncertain. Trimming left V 7 bases short and J 5 bases short, with 8 bases between. This CDR3 is 11 amino acids long. Germline CDR1 is MNHEY and CDR2 is SMNVEV (reference sequence). CDR3 coding DNA: TGTGCCAGCACCGACGGCGAGACCCAGTACTTC. Amino acid sequence: CASTDGETQYF.

This chain joins TRBV6-5 and TRBJ2-7, with D perhaps matching TRBD1 (6 bases). From germline, CDR1 is MNHEY and CDR2 SVGAGI. The CDR3 is 14 residues long. V lost 10 bases to trimming and J lost 2 bases, with 18 bases between them. The chain's CDR3 is CATRVGTMAYEQYF. The CDR3, as DNA: TGTGCCACAAGGGTAGGGACAATGGCCTACGAGCAGTACTTC.

The chain uses TRBV15 and TRBJ2-5; D possibly matches TRBD1 or TRBD2 (5 bases each). In germline, CDR1 is LNHNV, CDR2 YYDKDF (reference sequence). CDR3 length: 15 residues. V gave up 0 bases and J gave up 2 bases, with 10 bases separating them. CDR3 coding DNA: TGTGCCACCAGCAGAGATCGGGGCAGGCAAGAGACCCAGTACTTC. This sequence encodes CATSRDRGRQETQYF.